This T cell receptor (beta chain) was captured by sequencing in a study of blood T cell repertoires in COVID-19. Across the study: From the United States, Italy and Spain came samples of acute and convalescent COVID-19.

Per the authors' pipeline: From reference gene primer amplification, estimates of nucleated cell counts were derived. Method: immunoSEQ multiplex PCR; TCRdb's copy keeps in-frame clones and lacks some. V and J calls and clone size follow that table, whereas D and trimming were derived from the DNA. The sample has roughly 150,000 clones, 70% to 90% seen once; the top ten hold 2% to 2.5%. Germline V gene data show CDR1 as LNHDA and CDR2 as SQIVND (reference sequence). V lost 2 bases, J lost 7 bases, and 11 bases lay in between. CDR3 length equals 13 residues. The sequence was collected from a man aged 45-65 years who had recovered from COVID-19. The sequencing input was peripheral blood. This chain uses TRBV19 with TRBJ1-1, with D possibly matching TRBD1 (5 bases). The CDR3 DNA follows: TGTGCCAGTAGTATAAAGGGGCCTAGTGAAGCTTTCTTT. Amino acids: CASSIKGPSEAFF.